The 23 T cell receptor beta chains reported below all come from one sample, sequenced in a study of blood T cell repertoires in COVID-19. Libraries were prepared by immunoSEQ multiplex PCR; TCRdb keeps only in-frame clonotypes and omits some of them. The sample records approximately 210,000 clones, approximately 90% being singletons. The sample taken for sequencing was peripheral blood. These receptors were obtained from a man younger than 40 with acute or convalescent COVID-19.

The chain has TRBV7-6 and TRBJ1-1; 8 bases align to TRBD1. CDR1 and CDR2 (germline): SGHVS, FNYEAQ. The V gene end was trimmed by 3 bases and the J gene end by 1 base; junction bases not matched to a gene: 4. The CDR3 consists of 15 residues. The CDR3 loop is CASSFGTGTNTEAFF. CDR3 DNA sequence: TGTGCCAGCAGCTTTGGGACAGGTACGAACACTGAAGCTTTCTTT.

The rearrangement joins TRBV5-1 to TRBJ2-5, with D possibly being TRBD2 (6 bases). The CDR3 spans 14 residues. Germline CDR1 is SGHRS and CDR2 is YFSETQ. V gave up 0 bases and J gave up 5 bases, with 11 bases separating them. As DNA, the CDR3 is TGCGCCAGCAGCTTGGGGGAGGACGGGGAGACCCAGTACTTC. The encoded protein is CASSLGEDGETQYF.

This sequence joins TRBV27 and TRBJ2-2; D is possibly TRBD1 (5 bases). The V end lost 7 bases, the J end lost 4 bases, and 13 bases lay between the germline ends. The germline gives CDR1 MNHEY, CDR2 SMNVEV (reference sequence). The CDR3 has 14 amino acids. Here the CDR3 reads CASTHRPATGELFF. The CDR3 nucleotides read TGTGCCAGCACCCACAGGCCCGCCACCGGGGAGCTGTTTTTT.

This chain joins TRBV11-2 and TRBJ1-3; 7 bases map to TRBD1. Germline V gene data show CDR1 as SGHAT and CDR2 as FQNNGV. V lost 6 bases, J lost 4 bases, and 9 bases stayed unmatched. CDR3 length: 15 amino acids. CDR3 amino acids: CASRLPGGPGNTIYF. In DNA form, the CDR3 reads TGTGCCAGCAGGCTCCCAGGGGGACCCGGAAACACCATATATTTT.

The genes are TRBV30 and TRBJ1-5; a weak D match, TRBD1 (6 bases). CDR3 length: 15 amino acids. Germline V gene lookup returns CDR1 GTSNPN and CDR2 SVGIG (reference sequence). V was shortened by 0 bases and J by 1 base, with 10 bases between the two germline ends. CDR3 sequence: CAWSVGGASNQPQHF. The DNA of the CDR3 is TGTGCCTGGAGTGTAGGGGGGGCCAGCAATCAGCCCCAGCATTTT.

V and J are TRBV2 and TRBJ2-1, with D possibly matching TRBD1 (5 bases). V was shortened by 2 bases and J by 0 bases, with 17 bases between the two germline ends. Germline values: CDR1 SNHLY, CDR2 FYNNEI. The length of the CDR3 is 18 residues. DNA for the CDR3: TGTGCCAGCAGTGAATTCGGTGAAAGGGGAAGCTCCTACAATGAGCAGTTCTTC. Its translation: CASSEFGERGSSYNEQFF.

This chain links TRBV20-1 with TRBJ2-7, with no clear D. From germline, CDR1 is DFQATT and CDR2 SNEGSKA (reference sequence). Between the trimmed V and J ends, which lost 3 bases and 6 bases, there was a span of 9 bases. The CDR3 sequence is 11 residues long. CDR3 in amino acids: CSARGNVEQYF. For the CDR3, the DNA is TGCAGTGCTAGGGGCAATGTCGAGCAGTACTTC.

This clone appeared once. The J gene is TRBJ2-1, the V gene TRBV28, with 10 nucleotides matching TRBD2. With 8 bases clipped from V and 0 bases from J, the junction kept 16 bases outside the gene matches. Germline assignment: CDR1 MDHEN and CDR2 SYDVKM. This CDR3 is 19 amino acids long. CDR3 DNA sequence: TGTGCCAGCTGTCCAGCGGGGGGGCGCATGCACAGCTCCTACAATGAGCAGTTCTTC. Translated: CASCPAGGRMHSSYNEQFF.

Comments on this clone: It is unclear where the CDR3 begins or ends on the DNA, so no DNA is shown, and the CDR3 is as TCRdb lists it. The gene calls are TRBV28 and TRBJ1-1; TRBD1, the table's D call, was not compared with the DNA. Termini included, the CDR3 measures 13 amino acids. Germline V gene lookup returns CDR1 MDHEN and CDR2 SYDVKM. Here the CDR3 reads CASILGAGTEAFF.

The chain uses TRBV19 and TRBJ2-1; 15 bases line up with TRBD2. This CDR3 comprises 17 residues. Germline V CDR1 and CDR2: LNHDA, SQIVND (reference sequence). The V segment lost 10 bases and the J segment 0 bases; nucleotides outside the gene matches: 7. The CDR3 protein is CATSGTSGRYSYNEQFF. The CDR3 DNA reads TGTGCCACCTCCGGGACTAGCGGGAGGTACTCCTACAATGAGCAGTTCTTC.

V and J are TRBV5-5 and TRBJ2-5; 8 bases are a match to TRBD1. The CDR3 length is 16 residues. CDR1 and CDR2 (germline): SGHKS, YYEKEE (reference sequence). After removal of 4 bases from V and 5 bases from J, the junction contained 13 bases not matched to a gene. CDR3 in DNA: TGTGCCAGCAGCCTTAAGTACAGGGGGAGAGGTGAGACCCAGTACTTC. This codes for CASSLKYRGRGETQYF. The full variable domain, rest sourced from reference TRBV5-5 and TRBJ2-5, is DAGVTQSPTHLIKTRGQQVTLRCSPISGHKSVSWYQQVLGQGPQFIFQYYEKEERGRGNFPDRFSARQFPNYSSELNVNALLLGDSALYLCASSLKYRGRGETQYFGPGTRLLVL.

V is TRBV7-2 and J is TRBJ2-2; D remains unclear. CDR3 size: 14 residues. The V gene's germline CDR1 is SGHTA and CDR2 FQGNSA. Trimming left V 3 bases short and J 0 bases short, with 5 bases between. CDR3: CASSFDSNTGELFF. Written as DNA, the CDR3 is TGTGCCAGCAGCTTCGACTCGAACACCGGGGAGCTGTTTTTT.

The V and J genes are TRBV7-2 and TRBJ1-5; D might be TRBD1 (5 bases). The CDR3 consists of 16 residues. The V end was cut by 8 bases, the J end by 0 bases, with 17 bases between. CDR1 and CDR2 (germline): SGHTA, FQGNSA. In DNA, the CDR3 is TGTGCCAGCCAGGGTCCAGTTGGATATAGCAATCAGCCCCAGCATTTT. It codes for CASQGPVGYSNQPQHF.

The chain recombines TRBV19 with TRBJ1-2, with 7 positions matching TRBD1. This CDR3 spans 16 amino acids. Germline CDR1 and CDR2: LNHDA and SQIVND (reference sequence). V was clipped by 5 bases and J by 8 bases; unmatched bases: 17. DNA for the CDR3: TGTGCCAGTAGTCCCAGGAGGGGGCGAACCCTGGGAGGCTACACCTTC. Protein product: CASSPRRGRTLGGYTF.

The chain employs TRBV20-1 and TRBJ1-4; no clear D. The CDR3 is made up of 13 amino acids. Germline CDR1 is DFQATT and CDR2 is SNEGSKA (reference sequence). Trimming stripped 3 bases from V and 7 bases from J, with 12 bases between. The DNA of the CDR3 is TGCAGTGCTAGTCGTCGTAATAGTGAAAAACTGTTTTTT. The encoded protein is CSASRRNSEKLFF.

This chain joins TRBV7-9 and TRBJ2-3, with 9 bases lining up with TRBD1. The germline V gene encodes CDR1 SEHNR and CDR2 FQNEAQ (reference sequence). The CDR3 runs to 17 residues. Trimming at V came to 6 bases and at J to 5 bases, leaving 15 bases not matched to a gene. The CDR3 region is CASRAKIGTGSLDTQYF. DNA for the CDR3: TGTGCCAGCAGGGCAAAAATCGGGACAGGGAGTTTAGATACGCAGTATTTT.

This chain links TRBV24-1 with TRBJ2-5; D is possibly TRBD1 (6 bases). CDR3 length equals 16 residues. With 3 bases removed from V and 1 base from J, the gap between germline ends came to 14 bases. The germline CDR1 and CDR2 sequences are KGHDR and SFDVKD. CDR3 loop: CATSDRKQGTQETQYF. The CDR3 coding sequence is TGTGCCACCAGTGATCGAAAACAGGGTACCCAAGAGACCCAGTACTTC.

The chain combines TRBV30 with TRBJ2-1, with 7 bases identical to TRBD2. The germline V gene has CDR1 GTSNPN and CDR2 SVGIG (reference sequence). The CDR3 is 15 residues long. The V gene end was trimmed by 2 bases and the J gene end by 4 bases; junction bases not matched to a gene: 8. The CDR3 DNA is TGTGCCTGGAGTCCAGCGGGGTTTATATACAATGAGCAGTTCTTC. Protein sequence: CAWSPAGFIYNEQFF. The full variable domain, in which reference TRBV30 and TRBJ2-1 provide the parts outside the CDR3, is SQTIHQWPATLVQPVGSPLSLECTVEGTSNPNLYWYRQAAGRGLQLLFYSVGIGQISSEVPQNLSASRPQDRQFILSSKKLLLSDSGFYLCAWSPAGFIYNEQFFGPGTRLTVL.

The rearrangement joins TRBV7-6 to TRBJ2-5, with a tentative D call TRBD2 (6 bases). Looked up from germline, CDR1 is SGHVS and CDR2 is FNYEAQ. The CDR3 runs to 14 residues. V was shortened by 4 bases and J by 3 bases, with 12 bases between the two germline ends. The CDR3 reads CASSSSGGKETQYF. In DNA form, the CDR3 reads TGTGCCAGCAGCTCCAGTGGAGGGAAAGAGACCCAGTACTTC. Full variable domain (remainder filled in from reference TRBV7-6 and TRBJ2-5): GAGVSQSPRYKVTKRGQDVALRCDPISGHVSLYWYRQALGQGPEFLTYFNYEAQQDKSGLPNDRFSAERPEGSISTLTIQRTEQRDSAMYRCASSSSGGKETQYFGPGTRLLVL.

This rearrangement joins TRBV28 to TRBJ1-6; TRBD1 matches at 8 bases. In germline, CDR1 is MDHEN, CDR2 SYDVKM. The V and J ends lost 4 bases and 9 bases, in that order; junction bases with no gene match: 11. The CDR3 has 16 residues. The CDR3 region is CASSWTGLGSRSPLHF. In nucleotides, the CDR3 is TGTGCCAGCAGTTGGACAGGGCTTGGATCCCGTTCACCCCTCCACTTT.

The CDR3 sequence: CASSLSPASGTYEQYF. CDR3 nucleotide sequence: TGCGCCAGCAGCTTGTCACCAGCTAGCGGGACCTACGAGCAGTACTTC. This chain joins TRBV5-1 and TRBJ2-7; 9 bases agree with TRBD2. The V segment lost 1 base and the J segment 2 bases; nucleotides outside the gene matches: 7. CDR1 is SGHRS and CDR2 is YFSETQ in the germline V gene. The CDR3 is made up of 16 amino acids.

The chain is built from TRBV30 and TRBJ2-5; 7 positions agree with TRBD1. Per germline, CDR1 GTSNPN and CDR2 SVGIG (reference sequence). The CDR3 contains 14 residues. The trim removed 5 bases at V and 4 bases at J, leaving 10 bases unmatched. The CDR3 sequence: CAWDRVDRIETQYF. As DNA, the CDR3 is TGTGCCTGGGACAGGGTCGACAGGATAGAGACCCAGTACTTC.

The genes are TRBV27 and TRBJ2-1; 9 bases map to TRBD2. CDR1 and CDR2 from the germline V gene are MNHEY and SMNVEV (reference sequence). The CDR3 runs to 15 residues. J gave up 8 bases and V 6 bases, and 11 bases lay outside the gene matches. CDR3 sequence reads: CASRPRSTSGYEQFF. The CDR3 DNA reads TGTGCCAGCAGGCCGCGGTCGACTAGCGGATATGAGCAGTTCTTC.